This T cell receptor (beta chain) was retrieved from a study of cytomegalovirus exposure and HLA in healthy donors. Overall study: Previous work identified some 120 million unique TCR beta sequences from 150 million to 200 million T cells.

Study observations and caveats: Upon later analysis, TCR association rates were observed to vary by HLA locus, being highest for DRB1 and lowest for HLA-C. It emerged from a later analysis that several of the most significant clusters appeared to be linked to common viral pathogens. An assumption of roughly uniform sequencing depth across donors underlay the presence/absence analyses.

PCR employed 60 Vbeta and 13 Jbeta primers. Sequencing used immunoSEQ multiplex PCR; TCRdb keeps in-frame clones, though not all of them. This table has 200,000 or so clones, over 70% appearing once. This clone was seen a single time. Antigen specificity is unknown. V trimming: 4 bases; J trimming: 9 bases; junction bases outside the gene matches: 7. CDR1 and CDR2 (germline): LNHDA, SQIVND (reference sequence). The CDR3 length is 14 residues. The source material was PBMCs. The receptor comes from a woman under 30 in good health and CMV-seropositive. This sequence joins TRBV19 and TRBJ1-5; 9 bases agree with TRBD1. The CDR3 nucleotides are TGTGCCAGTAGTACCGGGACAGGGAGGGGGCCCCAGCATTTT. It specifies CASSTGTGRGPQHF.